This T cell receptor (beta chain) stems from a study of blood T cell repertoires in COVID-19. Study information: Material from acute and convalescent COVID-19 was sourced from the United States, Italy and Spain. Nucleic acid was either cDNA or gDNA, and it came from T cells, B-cell-depleted T cells, or PBMCs.

Germline V lookup: CDR1 SGDLS, CDR2 YYNGEE. This CDR3 region has 16 residues. The V end lost 4 bases, the J end lost 3 bases, and 18 bases lay between the germline ends. How the authors handled the data: Nucleated cell counts were estimated from reference gene primer amplification. TCRdb keeps only in-frame clones here, not all; method: immunoSEQ multiplex PCR. D and trimming come from the DNA, and the V and J calls and clone size come from that table. The data contain over 40,000 clones, approximately 91% of them seen just once; the ten biggest clones take up approximately 26%. The TCR originated in a human donor in a cohort sampled during active COVID-19. The sequencing sample was made of peripheral blood. The rearrangement links TRBV9 to TRBJ2-3; the D gene is possibly TRBD1 (5 bases). The CDR3, as DNA: TGTGCCAGCAGCCTGCTGCAGACAGAGACTACAGATACGCAGTATTTT. It is translated as CASSLLQTETTDTQYF.